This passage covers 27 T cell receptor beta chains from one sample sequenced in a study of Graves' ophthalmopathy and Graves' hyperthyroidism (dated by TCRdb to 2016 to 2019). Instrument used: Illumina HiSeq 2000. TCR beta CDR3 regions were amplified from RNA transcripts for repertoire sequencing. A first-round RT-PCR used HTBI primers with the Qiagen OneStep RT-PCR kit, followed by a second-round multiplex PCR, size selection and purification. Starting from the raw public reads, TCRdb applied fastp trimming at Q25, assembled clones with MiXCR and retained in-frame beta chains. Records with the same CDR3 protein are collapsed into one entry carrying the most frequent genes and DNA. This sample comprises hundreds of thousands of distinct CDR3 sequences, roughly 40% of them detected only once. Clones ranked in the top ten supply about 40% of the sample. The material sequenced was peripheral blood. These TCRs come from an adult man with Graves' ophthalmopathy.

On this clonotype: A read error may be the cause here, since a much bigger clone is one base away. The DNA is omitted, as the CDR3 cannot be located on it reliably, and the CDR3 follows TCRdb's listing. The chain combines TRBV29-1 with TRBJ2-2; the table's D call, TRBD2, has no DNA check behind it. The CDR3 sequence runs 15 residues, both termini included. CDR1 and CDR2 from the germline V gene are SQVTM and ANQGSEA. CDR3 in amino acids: CSVGEGTTDTGELSF.

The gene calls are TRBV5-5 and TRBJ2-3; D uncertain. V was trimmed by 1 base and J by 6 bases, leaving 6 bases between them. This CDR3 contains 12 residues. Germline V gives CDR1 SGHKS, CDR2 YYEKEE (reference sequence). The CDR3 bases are TGTGCCAGCAGCTTGATTGCGGATACGCAGTATTTT. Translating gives CASSLIADTQYF.

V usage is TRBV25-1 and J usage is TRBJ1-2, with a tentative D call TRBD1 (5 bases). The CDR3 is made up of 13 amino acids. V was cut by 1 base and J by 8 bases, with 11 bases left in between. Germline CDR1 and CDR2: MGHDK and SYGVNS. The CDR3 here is CASSEWSGLGYTF. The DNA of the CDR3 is TGTGCCAGCAGTGAATGGTCAGGGTTAGGCTACACCTTC.

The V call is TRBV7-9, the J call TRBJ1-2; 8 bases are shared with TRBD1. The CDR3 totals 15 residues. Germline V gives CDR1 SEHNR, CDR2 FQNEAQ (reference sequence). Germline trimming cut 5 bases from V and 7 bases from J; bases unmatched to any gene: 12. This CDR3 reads CASSVDEGRGLGYTF. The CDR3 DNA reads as TGTGCCAGCAGCGTTGACGAGGGCAGGGGGCTTGGCTACACCTTC.

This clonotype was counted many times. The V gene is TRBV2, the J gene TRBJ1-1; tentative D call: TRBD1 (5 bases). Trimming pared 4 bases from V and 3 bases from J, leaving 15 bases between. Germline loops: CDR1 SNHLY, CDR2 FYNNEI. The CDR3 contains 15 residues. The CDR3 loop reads CASSARGNEYTEAFF. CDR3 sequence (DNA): TGTGCCAGCAGTGCGAGGGGTAACGAGTACACTGAAGCTTTCTTT.

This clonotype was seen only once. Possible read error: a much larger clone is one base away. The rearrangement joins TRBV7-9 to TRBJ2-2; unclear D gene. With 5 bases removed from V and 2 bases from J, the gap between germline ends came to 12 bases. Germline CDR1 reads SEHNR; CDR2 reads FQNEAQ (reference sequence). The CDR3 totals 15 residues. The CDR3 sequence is CASSADTTNTGELFF. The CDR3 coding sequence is TGTGCCAGCAGCGCCGACACTACCAACACCGGGGAGCTGTTTTTT.

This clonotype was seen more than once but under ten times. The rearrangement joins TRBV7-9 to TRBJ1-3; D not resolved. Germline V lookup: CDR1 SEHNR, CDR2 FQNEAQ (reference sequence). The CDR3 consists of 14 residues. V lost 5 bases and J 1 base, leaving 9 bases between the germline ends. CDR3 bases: TGTGCCAGCAGCCCCTTTTTATCTGGAAACACCATATATTTT. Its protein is CASSPFLSGNTIYF.

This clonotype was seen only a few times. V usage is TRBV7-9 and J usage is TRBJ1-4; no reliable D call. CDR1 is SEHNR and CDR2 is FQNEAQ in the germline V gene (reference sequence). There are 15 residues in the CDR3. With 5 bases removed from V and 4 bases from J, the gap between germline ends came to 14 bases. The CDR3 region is CASSIGPTHNEKLFF. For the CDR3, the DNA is TGTGCCAGCAGCATAGGACCGACTCATAATGAAAAACTGTTTTTT.

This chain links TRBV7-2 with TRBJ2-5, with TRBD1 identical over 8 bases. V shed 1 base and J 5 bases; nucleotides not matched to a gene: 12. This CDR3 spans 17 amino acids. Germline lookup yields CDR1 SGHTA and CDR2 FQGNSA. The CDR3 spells CASSLGGTGGTGETQYF. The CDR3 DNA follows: TGTGCCAGCAGCTTAGGAGGGACAGGTGGTACCGGGGAGACCCAGTACTTC.

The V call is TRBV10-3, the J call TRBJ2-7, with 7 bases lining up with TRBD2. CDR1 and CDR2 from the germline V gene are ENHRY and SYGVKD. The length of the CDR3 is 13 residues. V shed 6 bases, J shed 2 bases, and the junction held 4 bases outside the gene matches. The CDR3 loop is CAIRESGTYEQYF. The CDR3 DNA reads TGTGCCATCAGAGAGAGCGGGACCTACGAGCAGTACTTC.

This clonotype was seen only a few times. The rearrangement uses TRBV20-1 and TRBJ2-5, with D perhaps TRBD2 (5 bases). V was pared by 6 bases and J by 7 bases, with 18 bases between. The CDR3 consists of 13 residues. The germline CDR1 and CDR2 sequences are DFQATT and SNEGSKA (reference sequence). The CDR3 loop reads CSAPATGRGTQYF. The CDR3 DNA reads TGCAGTGCGCCGGCCACGGGCCGGGGGACCCAGTACTTC.

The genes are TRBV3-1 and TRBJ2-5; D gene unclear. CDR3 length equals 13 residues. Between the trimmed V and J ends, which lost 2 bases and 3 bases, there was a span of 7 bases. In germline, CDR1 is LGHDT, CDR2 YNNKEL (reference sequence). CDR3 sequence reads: CASSQRTKETQYF. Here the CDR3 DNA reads TGTGCCAGCAGCCAAAGGACCAAAGAGACCCAGTACTTC.

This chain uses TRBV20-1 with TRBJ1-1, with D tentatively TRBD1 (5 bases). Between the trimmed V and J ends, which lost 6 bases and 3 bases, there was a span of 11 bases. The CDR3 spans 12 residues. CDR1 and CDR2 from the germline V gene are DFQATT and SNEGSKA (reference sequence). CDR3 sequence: CSARRGYTEAFF. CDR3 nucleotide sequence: TGCAGTGCACGGAGGGGATACACTGAAGCTTTCTTT.

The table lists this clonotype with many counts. The CDR3 loop is CASSLQGRTEAFF. The CDR3 DNA sequence: TGTGCCAGCAGCTTACAGGGGAGGACTGAAGCTTTCTTT. The genes are TRBV12-3 or TRBV12-4 and TRBJ1-1; TRBD1 matches 7 bases. The CDR3 spans 13 residues. The V segment lost 6 bases and the J segment 5 bases; nucleotides outside the gene matches: 6.

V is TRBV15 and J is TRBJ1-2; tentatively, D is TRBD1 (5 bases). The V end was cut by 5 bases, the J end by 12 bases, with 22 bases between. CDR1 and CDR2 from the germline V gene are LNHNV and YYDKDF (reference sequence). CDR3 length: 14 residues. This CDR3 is CATSVHGTVSGNTF. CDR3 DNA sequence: TGTGCCACCAGCGTGCATGGGACGGTCTCTGGAAACACCTTC.

DNA of the CDR3: TGTGCCTCCGTCCCGGACAGGGGAGGGCCGAATGAAAAACTGTTTTTT. This sequence encodes CASVPDRGGPNEKLFF. This chain uses TRBV10-3 with TRBJ1-4, with 9 bases lining up with TRBD1. CDR1 and CDR2 from the germline V gene are ENHRY and SYGVKD. V lost 11 bases to trimming and J lost 5 bases; unmatched junction nucleotides: 15. The CDR3 is 16 residues long.

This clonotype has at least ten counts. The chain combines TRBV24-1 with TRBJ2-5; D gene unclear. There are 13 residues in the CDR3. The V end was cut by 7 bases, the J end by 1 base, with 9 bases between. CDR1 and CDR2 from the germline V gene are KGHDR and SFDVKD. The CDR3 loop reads CATRPRFQETQYF. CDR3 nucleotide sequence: TGTGCCACCAGACCACGATTCCAAGAGACCCAGTACTTC.

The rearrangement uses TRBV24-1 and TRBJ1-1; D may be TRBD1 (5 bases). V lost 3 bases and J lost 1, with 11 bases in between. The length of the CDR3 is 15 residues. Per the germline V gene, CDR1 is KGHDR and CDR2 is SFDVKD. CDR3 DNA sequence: TGTGCCACCAGTGATGCCGGGACCAGGAACACTGAAGCTTTCTTT. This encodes CATSDAGTRNTEAFF.

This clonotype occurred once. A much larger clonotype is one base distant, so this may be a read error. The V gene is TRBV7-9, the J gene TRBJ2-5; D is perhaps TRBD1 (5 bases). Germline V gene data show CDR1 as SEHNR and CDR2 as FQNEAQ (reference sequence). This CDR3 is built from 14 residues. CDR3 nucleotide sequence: TGTGCCAGCGGCTTATTCCAGGGTCAAGAGACCCAGTACTTC. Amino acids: CASGLFQGQETQYF.

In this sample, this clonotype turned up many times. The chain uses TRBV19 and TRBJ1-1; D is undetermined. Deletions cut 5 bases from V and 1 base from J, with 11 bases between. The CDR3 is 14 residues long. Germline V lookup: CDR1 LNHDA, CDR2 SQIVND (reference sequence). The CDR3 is CASSPHDSNTEAFF. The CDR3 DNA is TGTGCCAGTAGTCCACACGATTCGAACACTGAAGCTTTCTTT.

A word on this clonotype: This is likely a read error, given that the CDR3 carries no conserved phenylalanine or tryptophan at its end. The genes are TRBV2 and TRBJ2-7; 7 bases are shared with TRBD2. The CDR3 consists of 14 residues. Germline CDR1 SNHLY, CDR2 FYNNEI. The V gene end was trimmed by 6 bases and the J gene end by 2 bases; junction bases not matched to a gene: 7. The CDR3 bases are TGTGCCAGCAGCTCTCGGGGGGTGACCTACGAGCAGTACCTC. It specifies CASSSRGVTYEQYL.

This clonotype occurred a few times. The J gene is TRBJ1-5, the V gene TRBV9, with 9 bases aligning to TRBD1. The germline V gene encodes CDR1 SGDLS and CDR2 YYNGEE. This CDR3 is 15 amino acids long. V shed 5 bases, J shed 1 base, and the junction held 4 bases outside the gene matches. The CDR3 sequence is CASRMDRGSNQPQHF. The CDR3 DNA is TGTGCCAGCAGGATGGACAGGGGAAGCAATCAGCCCCAGCATTTT.

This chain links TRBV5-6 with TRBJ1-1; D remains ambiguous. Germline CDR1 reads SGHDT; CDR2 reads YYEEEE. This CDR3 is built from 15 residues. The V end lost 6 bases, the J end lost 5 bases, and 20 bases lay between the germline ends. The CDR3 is CASTPWRLVRTEAFF. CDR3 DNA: TGTGCCAGCACCCCCTGGCGTTTAGTGCGAACTGAAGCTTTCTTT.

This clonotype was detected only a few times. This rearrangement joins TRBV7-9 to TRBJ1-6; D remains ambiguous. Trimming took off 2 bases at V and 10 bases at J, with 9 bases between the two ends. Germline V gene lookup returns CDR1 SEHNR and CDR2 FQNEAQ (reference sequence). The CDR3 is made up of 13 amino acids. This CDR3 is CASSLIVGSPLHF. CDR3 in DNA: TGTGCCAGCAGCTTAATTGTAGGGTCACCCCTCCACTTT.

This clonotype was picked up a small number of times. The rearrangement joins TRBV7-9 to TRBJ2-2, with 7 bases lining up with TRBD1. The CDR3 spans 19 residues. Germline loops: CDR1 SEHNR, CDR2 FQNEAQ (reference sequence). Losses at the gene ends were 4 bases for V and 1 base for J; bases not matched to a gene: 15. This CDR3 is CASSYSPAGGRRNTGELFF. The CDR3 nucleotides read TGTGCCAGCAGCTACTCACCCGCAGGGGGTAGAAGGAACACCGGGGAGCTGTTTTTT.

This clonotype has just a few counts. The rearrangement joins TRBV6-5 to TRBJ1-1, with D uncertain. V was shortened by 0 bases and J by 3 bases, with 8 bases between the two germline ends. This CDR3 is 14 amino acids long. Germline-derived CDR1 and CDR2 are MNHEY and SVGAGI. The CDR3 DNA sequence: TGTGCCAGCAGTTACTCAGCAGAATACACTGAAGCTTTCTTT. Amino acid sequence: CASSYSAEYTEAFF.

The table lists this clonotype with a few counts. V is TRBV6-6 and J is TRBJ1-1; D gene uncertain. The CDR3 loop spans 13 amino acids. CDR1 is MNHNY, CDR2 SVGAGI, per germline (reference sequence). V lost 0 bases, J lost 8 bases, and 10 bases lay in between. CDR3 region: CASSYSVTVEAFF. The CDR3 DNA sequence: TGTGCCAGCAGTTACTCTGTAACGGTGGAAGCTTTCTTT.